What follows are 9 T cell receptor beta chains derived from one specimen sequenced in a study of blood T cells in healthy people across ages. PCR was performed a second time for roughly 7 to 12 cycles using a sample-barcoded 5' primer and a J-beta primer mix. From the 5' RACE reads, TCRdb called clonotypes with MiXCR, one entry per CDR3 protein. The sample holds roughly 1.6 million distinct CDR3 sequences; roughly 32% are singletons and the top ten take roughly 10%. The source material was blood. All receptors come from a woman between 25 and 40 years old in good health.

This clonotype was seen only a few times. The chain has TRBV6-5 and TRBJ1-2; 7 bases fit TRBD1. The CDR3 extends over 15 amino acids. Germline loops: CDR1 MNHEY, CDR2 SVGAGI. Unmatched junction bases numbered 5, after V lost 2 bases and J lost 2 bases. The CDR3 protein is CASSYADRVNYGYTF. The DNA of the CDR3 is TGTGCCAGCAGTTACGCCGACAGGGTGAACTATGGCTACACCTTC.

The CDR3 reads CASSERRADTQYF. DNA of the CDR3: TGTGCCAGCAGTGAAAGGCGGGCAGATACGCAGTATTTT. This chain joins TRBV6-1 and TRBJ2-3; D perhaps matches TRBD2 (5 bases). V gave up 2 bases and J gave up 4 bases, with 7 bases separating them. The germline CDR1 and CDR2 sequences are MNHNS and SASEGT. The CDR3 runs to 13 residues.

This clonotype was counted many times. The CDR3 DNA sequence: TGCAGCGCTAGCAAAGAAGGCTACAATGAGCAGTTCTTC. It specifies CSASKEGYNEQFF. The rearrangement uses TRBV29-1 and TRBJ2-1, with D perhaps matching TRBD2 (5 bases). Germline lookup yields CDR1 SQVTM and CDR2 ANQGSEA. The V end was cut by 7 bases, the J end by 3 bases, with 13 bases between. The CDR3 runs 13 residues.

This clonotype was recorded at least ten times. The V gene is TRBV27, the J gene TRBJ2-7; D remains ambiguous. From germline, CDR1 is MNHEY and CDR2 SMNVEV (reference sequence). This CDR3 has 14 amino acids. V lost 3 bases and J 2 bases, leaving 11 bases between the germline ends. The CDR3 DNA sequence: TGTGCCAGCAGTTTCGGAGTTCGTACCTACGAGCAGTACTTC. As protein: CASSFGVRTYEQYF.

This rearrangement joins TRBV10-2 to TRBJ1-1; TRBD1 is a possible D gene (5 bases). The germline V gene encodes CDR1 WSHSY and CDR2 SAAADI. The ends were cut back, 2 bases at V and 10 bases at J, with 8 bases in the middle. There are 11 residues in the CDR3. As DNA, the CDR3 is TGCGCCAGCAGTGAGGGGGCGGCAGCTTTCTTT. This gives the protein CASSEGAAAFF.

This chain uses TRBV5-1 with TRBJ1-4, with D perhaps TRBD1 (5 bases). Germline values: CDR1 SGHRS, CDR2 YFSETQ. The CDR3 contains 17 residues. Deletions cut 0 bases from V and 2 bases from J, with 14 bases between. In nucleotides, the CDR3 is TGCGCCAGCAGCTTGGCCGGAGGGGTCCCCACTAATGAAAAACTGTTTTTT. Protein sequence: CASSLAGGVPTNEKLFF.

This clonotype was seen a few times. CDR3 coding DNA: TGTGCCAGCAGTTACGATTCCGGGGGGGCCTACAATGAGCAGTTCTTC. It codes for CASSYDSGGAYNEQFF. V usage is TRBV6-2 or TRBV6-3 and J usage is TRBJ2-1, with TRBD2 identical over 8 bases. In germline, CDR1 is MNHEY, CDR2 SVGEGT. V lost 2 bases, J lost 2 bases, and 5 bases stayed unmatched. The CDR3 loop spans 16 amino acids.

This clonotype was observed a few times. The V and J genes are TRBV11-1 and TRBJ2-7; 11 bases line up with TRBD1. Trimming removed 3 bases from V and 4 bases from J; junction bases left unmatched: 5. Germline V gene sequence: CDR1 SGHAT, CDR2 FQDESV (reference sequence). The CDR3 spans 15 residues. The CDR3 reads CASSFGGTGGYEQYF. CDR3 nucleotides: TGTGCCAGCAGCTTTGGAGGGACAGGGGGGTACGAGCAGTACTTC.

This clonotype was found a few times. The rearrangement uses TRBV28 and TRBJ2-5, with TRBD1 matching 10 bases. The CDR3 totals 14 residues. J lost 5 bases, V lost 5 bases, and 5 bases had no gene match. Germline V gives CDR1 MDHEN, CDR2 SYDVKM. CDR3 bases: TGTGCCAGCAGTGACAGGGGGCAGTGGGAGACCCAGTACTTC. Its protein is CASSDRGQWETQYF.